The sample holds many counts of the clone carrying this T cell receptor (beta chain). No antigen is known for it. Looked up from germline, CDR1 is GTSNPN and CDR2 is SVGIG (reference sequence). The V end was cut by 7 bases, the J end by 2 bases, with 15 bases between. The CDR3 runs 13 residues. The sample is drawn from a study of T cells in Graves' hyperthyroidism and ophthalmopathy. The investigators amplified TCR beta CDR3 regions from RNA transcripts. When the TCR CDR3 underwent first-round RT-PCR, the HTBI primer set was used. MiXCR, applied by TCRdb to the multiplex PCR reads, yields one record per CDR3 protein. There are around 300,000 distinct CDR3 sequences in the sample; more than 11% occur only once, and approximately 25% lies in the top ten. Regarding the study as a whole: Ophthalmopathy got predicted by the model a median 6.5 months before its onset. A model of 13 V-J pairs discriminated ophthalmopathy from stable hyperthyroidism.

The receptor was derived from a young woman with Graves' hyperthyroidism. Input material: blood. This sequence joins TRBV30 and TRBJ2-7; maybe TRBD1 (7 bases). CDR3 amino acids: CALTGRSAYEQYF. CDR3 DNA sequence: TGTGCCTTGACAGGGAGGTCTGCCTACGAGCAGTACTTC.